The 9 T cell receptor beta chains below all came from one sample that was sequenced in a study of Ad26.COV2.S vaccination and SARS-CoV-2 variants (dated by TCRdb to the early 2020s). Libraries came from the immunoSEQ multiplex PCR assay. TCRdb carries this immuneACCESS record with in-frame sequences only. Its versions omit some clonotypes, under half of them owing to an unresolved V gene in the studies checked, with the rest unexplained. The sample table contains about 680,000 clones; only one count was recorded for 89% of them. Of the sample, over 1.3% is held by the ten largest clones. The sample's treatment or condition label is to be understood as: approximately 18 received Ad26.COV2.S at low or high dose, single or two shots; roughly five received placebo; per-sample allocation not given. For vaccine and placebo recipients, repertoires were sequenced using samples collected on day 63 after the first injection.

Sequences were derived from peripheral blood, sampled in a trial of Ad26.COV2.S vaccine versus placebo. These receptors were collected from a person between 18 and 65 years old who received the Ad26.COV2.S COVID-19 vaccine or a placebo.

This sequence joins TRBV19 and TRBJ2-6; tentative D call: TRBD1 (5 bases). The germline gives CDR1 LNHDA, CDR2 SQIVND (reference sequence). CDR3 length equals 17 residues. V was clipped by 5 bases and J by 0 bases, with 14 bases between them. This CDR3 is CASSPGSYSSGANVLTF. DNA for the CDR3: TGTGCCAGTAGTCCAGGGTCTTATAGCTCTGGGGCCAACGTCCTGACTTTC.

This clone was counted once. J is TRBJ2-7 and V is TRBV13; 9 nucleotides agree with TRBD1. The CDR3 has 15 amino acids. V shed 4 bases and J 7 bases; nucleotides not matched to a gene: 11. Per germline, CDR1 PRHDT and CDR2 FYEKMQ (reference sequence). CDR3 loop: CASSSYRDRAVEQYF. In DNA form, the CDR3 reads TGTGCCAGCAGCTCATACCGGGACAGGGCCGTAGAGCAGTACTTC.

This chain uses TRBV7-9 with TRBJ2-3; a possible D gene is TRBD1 (5 bases). The CDR3 consists of 13 residues. V dropped 5 bases and J dropped 1 base, with 7 bases sitting between them. CDR1 and CDR2 (germline): SEHNR, FQNEAQ (reference sequence). CDR3 sequence (DNA): TGTGCCAGCAGCAAACAGGGCACAGATACGCAGTATTTT. It is translated as CASSKQGTDTQYF.

For the CDR3, the DNA is TGTGCCATCAACCCCCGTAGCGCCCTTAACTATGGCTACACCTTC. Its translation: CAINPRSALNYGYTF. V is TRBV10-3 and J is TRBJ1-2; D uncertain. The CDR3 length is 15 residues. Germline assignment: CDR1 ENHRY and CDR2 SYGVKD. V was clipped by 7 bases and J by 1 base, with 16 bases between them.

The chain combines TRBV9 with TRBJ2-2, with D perhaps TRBD1 (6 bases). V lost 0 bases, J lost 4 bases, and 16 bases lay in between. This CDR3 contains 17 residues. The V gene's germline CDR1 is SGDLS and CDR2 YYNGEE. The CDR3 is CASSVARGMGATGELFF. Here the CDR3 DNA reads TGTGCCAGCAGCGTAGCGAGGGGGATGGGGGCCACCGGGGAGCTGTTTTTT.

The CDR3 region is CASSHLGNGLNTEAFF. In DNA, the CDR3 is TGTGCCAGCAGCCACTTGGGAAACGGGTTGAACACTGAAGCTTTCTTT. The genes are TRBV4-2 and TRBJ1-1, with D unresolved. V was shortened by 3 bases and J by 0 bases, with 14 bases between the two germline ends. CDR1 is LGHNA, CDR2 YNFKEQ, per germline. CDR3 length: 16 amino acids.

The J gene is TRBJ1-4, the V gene TRBV30, with TRBD1 identical over 8 bases. V shed 6 bases, J shed 7 bases, and the junction held 19 bases outside the gene matches. Germline V gene lookup returns CDR1 GTSNPN and CDR2 SVGIG (reference sequence). This CDR3 is 17 amino acids long. CDR3 residues: CACPEWGSRGLGEKLFF. CDR3 sequence (DNA): TGTGCCTGCCCTGAGTGGGGGTCCAGGGGGCTCGGTGAAAAACTGTTTTTT.

The chain has TRBV6-5 and TRBJ2-3; weak D call: TRBD2 (5 bases). Germline CDR1 reads MNHEY; CDR2 reads SVGAGI. Trimming removed 2 bases from V and 5 bases from J, with 11 bases in between. The CDR3 spans 14 residues. The DNA of the CDR3 is TGTGCCAGCAGTTACGCCGGAGGAGGAGATACGCAGTATTTT. It codes for CASSYAGGGDTQYF.

The V and J genes are TRBV5-8 and TRBJ1-4; TRBD1 matches at 11 bases. J gave up 5 bases and V 4 bases, and 4 bases lay outside the gene matches. The CDR3 is 15 residues long. Germline CDR1 is SGHTS and CDR2 is YDEGEE. Here the CDR3 DNA reads TGTGCCAGCAGCCGCGGGACAGGGGGGAATGAAAAACTGTTTTTT. Translation: CASSRGTGGNEKLFF.